The 7 T cell receptor beta chains below all came from one sample that was sequenced in a study of metastatic and nonmetastatic thyroid tumors. Until they underwent thyroid surgery, no patient had received any treatment. TCRdb reanalyzed the PCR reads with MiXCR. The sample has roughly 10,000 clones; under 35% are singletons. Sequencing input: tumor tissue. The source of these receptors is a female donor with papillary thyroid cancer or a benign thyroid nodule (not recorded which). Some clones in this sample may be carry-over from other donors' samples.

Sample share makes this clone medium-sized. The chain carries TRBV7-4 and TRBJ2-2; TRBD2 agrees at 14 bases. The ends lost 2 bases at V and 4 bases at J; junction bases unmatched: 12. Germline loops: CDR1 SGHVT, CDR2 SQSDAQ. The CDR3 extends over 20 amino acids. DNA of the CDR3: TGTGCCAGCAGCTTATACCCAAGGACTAGCGGGAGGCGAGCCACCGGGGAGCTGTTTTTT. Its protein product is CASSLYPRTSGRRATGELFF.

The gene calls are TRBV3-1 and TRBJ1-2; 7 bases are shared with TRBD1. Germline V gene sequence: CDR1 LGHDT, CDR2 YNNKEL (reference sequence). The V and J ends lost 5 bases and 8 bases, in that order; junction bases with no gene match: 11. This CDR3 contains 14 residues. This CDR3 is CASSTRRQGGGYTF. The CDR3, as DNA: TGTGCCAGCAGCACCAGACGGCAAGGGGGCGGCTACACCTTC.

By its share, this clone is medium-sized. The chain recombines TRBV11-2 with TRBJ2-1; D unclear. From germline, CDR1 is SGHAT and CDR2 FQNNGV. V lost 3 bases and J 7 bases, leaving 7 bases between the germline ends. The CDR3 consists of 12 residues. CDR3 nucleotides: TGTGCCAGCAGCTTTATTTGGAATGAGCAGTTCTTC. Translation gives CASSFIWNEQFF.

The genes are TRBV2 and TRBJ2-7; no definite D call. CDR1 and CDR2 from the germline V gene are SNHLY and FYNNEI. V gave up 3 bases and J gave up 1 base, with 10 bases separating them. CDR3 size: 14 residues. The CDR3 nucleotides are TGTGCCAGCAGTGAGGGTCCACTTTCCTACGAGCAGTACTTC. It specifies CASSEGPLSYEQYF.

This chain connects TRBV20-1 to TRBJ1-5; D gene uncertain. V was cut by 0 bases and J by 5 bases, with 20 bases left in between. The CDR3 totals 17 residues. CDR1 DFQATT and CDR2 SNEGSKA come from the germline V gene (reference sequence). The CDR3, as DNA: TGCAGTGCTAGAGATCGAGGGAGGCAACGGGATCATCAGCCCCAGCATTTT. Translated: CSARDRGRQRDHQPQHF.

This clone is classed as medium-sized. The chain combines TRBV20-1 with TRBJ1-6, with a tentative D call TRBD1 (5 bases). Trimming took off 0 bases at V and 8 bases at J, with 8 bases between the two ends. Germline V gene data show CDR1 as DFQATT and CDR2 as SNEGSKA (reference sequence). CDR3 length equals 13 residues. The DNA for the CDR3 is TGCAGTGCTAGAGAAGGGGCGGATTCACCCCTCCACTTT. This translates into CSAREGADSPLHF.

The genes are TRBV18 and TRBJ2-7; 8 positions agree with TRBD1. J lost 4 bases, V lost 3 bases, and 5 bases had no gene match. The V gene's germline CDR1 is KGHSH and CDR2 LQKENI. This CDR3 comprises 14 residues. The CDR3 DNA follows: TGTGCCAGCTCACCTGGGACAGGCTCTTACGAGCAGTACTTC. This encodes CASSPGTGSYEQYF.